This TCR beta chain is from a study of siplizumab effects on memory and regulatory T cells. Broader study findings: Naive T cells seemed more diverse than memory cells and seemed major alloresponse contributors.

Germline V gene sequence: CDR1 SEHNR, CDR2 FQNEAQ (reference sequence). This CDR3 has 11 residues. Between the trimmed V and J ends, which lost 5 bases and 3 bases, there was a span of 5 bases. A note on this clone: Its antigen is unknown. Other nucleotide sequences in the sample specify the same CDR3.

Method: immunoSEQ multiplex PCR; TCRdb's copy keeps in-frame clones and lacks some. The data contain about 100,000 clones, around 90% of them singletons. This TCR came from a human donor in good health. This chain joins TRBV7-9 and TRBJ2-7; D remains unclear. Material for sequencing was non-Treg CD4+ T cells sorted from blood. The DNA of the CDR3 is TGTGCCAGCAGCCTGAGCTACGAGCAGTACTTC. It specifies CASSLSYEQYF.